One and the same sample provided the 21 T cell receptor beta chains below, sequenced in a study of T-cell reconstitution after alpha-beta-depleted transplantation in children. Unique molecular identifiers were incorporated into the prepared TCRbeta library. TCRdb fed the PCR reads into MiXCR, producing one record per CDR3 protein. The data show tens of thousands of distinct CDR3 sequences, around 9% seen once. The sample here was PBMCs, mostly from graft donor cells, taken 60 days after TCRalphabeta/CD19-depleted stem cell transplant. These receptors were collected from a male patient aged 2 to 10 who had a stem cell transplant for chronic granulomatous disease, so the T cells may come from the graft donor.

This clonotype was seen many times. CDR3 coding DNA: TGTGCCAGCTTCACAAGCTCCTACGAGCAGTACTTC. It translates to CASFTSSYEQYF. The chain carries TRBV27 and TRBJ2-7; D gene ambiguous. The V end lost 8 bases, the J end lost 0 bases, and 8 bases lay between the germline ends. CDR3 length: 12 amino acids. Germline CDR1 and CDR2: MNHEY and SMNVEV (reference sequence).

This clonotype has a handful of counts. V gene TRBV23-1 combines with J gene TRBJ2-5; the D gene could be TRBD1 or TRBD2 (6 bases each). TRBV23-1 is noted as an ORF with a role that remains uncertain. This CDR3 spans 16 amino acids. V was clipped by 0 bases and J by 1 base, with 12 bases between them. The CDR3 protein is CASSQSWGAPQETQYF. CDR3 bases: TGCGCCAGCAGTCAATCTTGGGGGGCCCCCCAAGAGACCCAGTACTTC.

There are many counts of this clonotype. This sequence joins TRBV15 and TRBJ2-2, with D tentatively TRBD1 (6 bases). This CDR3 spans 17 amino acids. Germline assignment: CDR1 LNHNV and CDR2 YYDKDF (reference sequence). The ends were cut back, 6 bases at V and 7 bases at J, with 24 bases in the middle. Here the CDR3 DNA reads TGTGCCACCAGTCCGGGCGAGGGGGACGTAGTTGGCGGGGAGCTGTTTTTT. Its protein product is CATSPGEGDVVGGELFF. The whole variable domain, remainder taken from reference TRBV15 and TRBJ2-2, is DAMVIQNPRYQVTQFGKPVTLSCSQTLNHNVMYWYQQKSSQAPKLLFHYYDKDFNNEADTPDNFQSRRPNTSFCFLDIRSPGLGDTAMYLCATSPGEGDVVGGELFFGEGSRLTVL.

In the case of this clonotype: One base away lies a much larger clone, so this may be a sequencing read error. V and J are TRBV5-1 and TRBJ2-1; 9 nucleotides align to TRBD2. The CDR3 contains 17 residues. Germline lookup yields CDR1 SGHRS and CDR2 YFSETQ. V lost 1 base and J lost 6; bases outside the gene matches: 11. The CDR3: CASSLCSGRLPSNEQFF. As DNA, the CDR3 is TGCGCCAGCAGCTTGTGTAGCGGGAGACTTCCCTCCAATGAGCAGTTCTTC.

This clonotype was seen at least ten times. V is TRBV6-2 or TRBV6-3 and J is TRBJ2-4; 7 bases match TRBD1. The germline CDR1 and CDR2 sequences are MNHEY and SVGEGT. The V segment lost 7 bases and the J segment 3 bases; nucleotides outside the gene matches: 6. The CDR3 has 14 residues. CDR3 sequence reads: CASTRGRVKNIQYF. Here the CDR3 DNA reads TGTGCCAGCACGAGGGGGCGTGTCAAAAACATTCAGTACTTC.

This clonotype was counted many times. The rearrangement links TRBV12-5 to TRBJ2-2; 9 nucleotides agree with TRBD1. V lost 6 bases and J lost 7; bases outside the gene matches: 6. Germline V gene lookup returns CDR1 LGHNT and CDR2 FRNRAP. This CDR3 is 14 amino acids long. This chain's CDR3 is CASGRGTGHGELFF. The CDR3 DNA reads TGTGCTAGTGGCCGCGGGACAGGGCACGGGGAGCTGTTTTTT.

This clonotype was observed a handful of times. This chain uses TRBV28 with TRBJ1-2; D is unresolved. This CDR3 is built from 13 residues. Trimming cost V 2 bases and J 5 bases, with 9 bases left between them. Germline V gene sequence: CDR1 MDHEN, CDR2 SYDVKM. CDR3 amino acids: CASSLMVRYGYTF. The CDR3 coding sequence is TGTGCCAGCAGTTTAATGGTGAGGTATGGCTACACCTTC.

This clonotype was counted ten times or more. The chain links TRBV9 to TRBJ2-1; TRBD2 aligns across 8 bases. V lost 1 base to trimming and J lost 4 bases; unmatched junction nucleotides: 7. The CDR3 consists of 16 residues. Germline CDR1 SGDLS, CDR2 YYNGEE. The CDR3 nucleotides are TGTGCCAGCAGCGTACTAGGTCTAGCGGGTTACAATGAGCAGTTCTTC. Protein product: CASSVLGLAGYNEQFF.

There are many counts of this clonotype. The chain employs TRBV20-1 and TRBJ2-7, with 9 bases that match TRBD1. The ends lost 3 bases at V and 7 bases at J; junction bases unmatched: 1. The CDR3 contains 11 residues. Germline V gene data show CDR1 as DFQATT and CDR2 as SNEGSKA (reference sequence). CDR3 bases: TGCAGTGCTAGTGGGACAGGGGAGCAGTACTTC. This gives the protein CSASGTGEQYF.

This clonotype came up many times. The rearrangement links TRBV9 to TRBJ2-3, with TRBD1 matching 8 bases. The CDR3 sequence is 16 residues long. Germline lookup yields CDR1 SGDLS and CDR2 YYNGEE. V was pared by 3 bases and J by 5 bases, with 11 bases of the junction left unmatched. The CDR3 sequence is CASSAGATGVRDTQYF. CDR3 DNA sequence: TGTGCCAGCAGCGCGGGGGCGACAGGGGTTAGAGATACGCAGTATTTT.

At least ten counts were recorded for this clonotype. The chain has TRBV12-3 or TRBV12-4 and TRBJ2-7; D perhaps matches TRBD2 (6 bases). This CDR3 spans 14 amino acids. Trimming cost V 5 bases and J 5 bases, with 16 bases left between them. The CDR3 loop is CASSIRGNSHEQYF. The CDR3 nucleotides read TGTGCCAGCAGTATCCGGGGGAACAGCCACGAGCAGTACTTC.

This clonotype has at least ten counts. The J gene is TRBJ2-7, the V gene TRBV4-2, with TRBD2 matching 12 bases. Germline loops: CDR1 LGHNA, CDR2 YNFKEQ. Germline trimming cut 0 bases from V and 6 bases from J; bases unmatched to any gene: 12. The CDR3 length is 18 residues. Written as DNA, the CDR3 is TGTGCCAGCAGCCAAGAATCCCCTAGCGGGAGGGCCGCTGGCGAGCAGTACTTC. Its protein product is CASSQESPSGRAAGEQYF.

This clonotype was found many times. The J gene is TRBJ2-2, the V gene TRBV7-9; no firm D call. The CDR3 loop spans 14 amino acids. V was cut by 1 base and J by 1 base, with 4 bases left in between. CDR1 and CDR2 from the germline V gene are SEHNR and FQNEAQ (reference sequence). In nucleotides, the CDR3 is TGTGCCAGCAGCTTAGGACTGAACACCGGGGAGCTGTTTTTT. This gives the protein CASSLGLNTGELFF.

This clonotype was counted ten times or more. V gene TRBV10-1 combines with J gene TRBJ2-7; D gene ambiguous. The germline gives CDR1 WNHNN, CDR2 SYGVQD (reference sequence). Trimming cost V 8 bases and J 4 bases, with 15 bases left between them. The CDR3 contains 13 residues. The CDR3 region has the DNA TGCGCCAGCCTAAAGGGAAGGTGGTACGAGCAGTACTTC. It codes for CASLKGRWYEQYF.

At least ten counts were recorded for this clonotype. The V and J genes are TRBV4-2 and TRBJ2-2; D is possibly TRBD1 or TRBD2 (6 bases each). From germline, CDR1 is LGHNA and CDR2 YNFKEQ. This CDR3 has 16 residues. V lost 0 bases, J lost 7 bases, and 15 bases lay in between. This CDR3 reads CASSQEVGGQNGELFF. The DNA for the CDR3 is TGTGCCAGCAGCCAAGAAGTGGGGGGCCAAAACGGGGAGCTGTTTTTT.

This clonotype showed up just a few times. The chain links TRBV11-2 to TRBJ1-1, with D maybe TRBD1 (6 bases). The CDR3 sequence is 14 residues long. CDR1 and CDR2 (germline): SGHAT, FQNNGV. The V and J ends lost 9 bases and 1 base respectively, with 15 bases between them. DNA for the CDR3: TGTGCCAGTAAACAGGGACTAGGGAACACTGAAGCTTTCTTT. It translates to CASKQGLGNTEAFF.

The chain uses TRBV28 and TRBJ2-3; 7 nucleotides agree with TRBD1. The germline gives CDR1 MDHEN, CDR2 SYDVKM. The CDR3 is 19 residues long. Trimming at V came to 6 bases and at J to 2 bases, leaving 20 bases not matched to a gene. CDR3 in DNA: TGTGCCAGCAGCTCAGGGGGTAGGTGGGGGCTTCGTGCCACAGATACGCAGTATTTT. Protein: CASSSGGRWGLRATDTQYF.

Many counts were recorded for this clonotype. The CDR3 region has the DNA TGCGCCAGCAGTGATGTGGGACTCTTCACAGATACGCAGTATTTT. Amino acid sequence: CASSDVGLFTDTQYF. The V and J genes are TRBV10-2 and TRBJ2-3; perhaps TRBD2 as D (6 bases). CDR3 length: 15 amino acids. Per germline, CDR1 WSHSY and CDR2 SAAADI. The V end was cut by 3 bases, the J end by 2 bases, with 12 bases between.

This clonotype occurred many times. The chain employs TRBV7-2 and TRBJ2-1, with D unclear. There are 15 residues in the CDR3. V dropped 4 bases and J dropped 3 bases, with 13 bases sitting between them. CDR1 is SGHTA and CDR2 is FQGNSA in the germline V gene. The CDR3 loop reads CASSSAALLYNEQFF. The CDR3 DNA is TGTGCCAGCAGCTCAGCCGCACTACTCTACAATGAGCAGTTCTTC.

The chain has TRBV27 and TRBJ2-7; D gene unclear. V shed 1 base and J shed 0 bases, with 13 bases lying between them. Germline CDR1 is MNHEY and CDR2 is SMNVEV (reference sequence). The CDR3 extends over 16 amino acids. CDR3 coding DNA: TGTGCCAGCAGTTTATTTGCGTCGCCTCCCTCCTACGAGCAGTACTTC. This gives the protein CASSLFASPPSYEQYF.

This clonotype was seen a handful of times. V gene TRBV6-6 combines with J gene TRBJ1-5; D remains unclear. The germline V gene has CDR1 MNHNY and CDR2 SVGAGI (reference sequence). The CDR3 has 13 residues. Trimming took 6 bases from V and 4 from J, leaving 10 bases between them. CDR3 amino acids: CASRLDGNQPQHF. The CDR3 bases are TGTGCCAGCAGATTAGACGGAAATCAGCCCCAGCATTTT.